This entry lists 14 T cell receptor beta chains sequenced from one sample in a study of CD8+ T cells in alopecia areata. Described treatment: oral pan-JAK inhibitor, 5-10 mg twice daily. RNA extraction was followed by reverse transcription into cDNA, which acted as the sequencing template. Produced via immunoSEQ multiplex PCR; TCRdb's table is partial and in-frame only. The table shows around 300,000 clones, with 45% to 70% occurring only once. Sequences were derived from CD4+ T cells sorted from blood, sampled around week 53, from a patient treated with tofacitinib. Receptor source: a human donor with alopecia areata.

This clone was seen more than once but under ten times. One end of the junction fails to match germline, which may point to a read error. The chain couples TRBV10-3 to TRBJ2-1; 9 bases map to TRBD2. The CDR3 is made up of 15 amino acids. CDR1 is ENHRY and CDR2 is SYGVKD in the germline V gene. The CDR3 nucleotides read TGTGCCATAAGTGAGAGTAGCGGGGGTCCTAATGAGCAGTTCTTC. The encoded protein is CAISESSGGPNEQFF.

The V and J genes are TRBV30 and TRBJ1-2; D remains ambiguous. CDR1 and CDR2 from the germline V gene are GTSNPN and SVGIG (reference sequence). V was shortened by 3 bases and J by 8 bases, with 10 bases between the two germline ends. CDR3 length: 11 amino acids. The CDR3 spells CAWSHGGGYTF. CDR3 nucleotides: TGTGCCTGGAGCCACGGAGGAGGCTACACCTTC.

This clone showed up just once. One junction end disagrees with the germline gene, perhaps due to a read error. The rearrangement links TRBV7-7 to TRBJ2-5, with D unresolved. The germline V gene has CDR1 SSHAT and CDR2 FNYEAQ (reference sequence). The CDR3 is made up of 14 amino acids. For the CDR3, the DNA is TGTGCTAGCAGCTCTTTTGGAAGACAAGAGACCCAGTACTTC. This sequence encodes CASSSFGRQETQYF.

The rearrangement links TRBV29-1 to TRBJ1-2, with D perhaps matching TRBD1 (5 bases). V lost 4 bases and J lost 5, with 17 bases in between. Germline V lookup: CDR1 SQVTM, CDR2 ANQGSEA. The CDR3 runs to 14 residues. DNA for the CDR3: TGCAGCGTTGTAAGTCCAGGACGGACATATGGCTACACCTTC. This encodes CSVVSPGRTYGYTF.

This clone has at least ten counts. The chain links TRBV15 to TRBJ2-5, with a possible D match to TRBD2 (7 bases). The CDR3 is made up of 16 amino acids. The ends were cut back, 1 base at V and 1 base at J, with 13 bases in the middle. In germline, CDR1 is LNHNV, CDR2 YYDKDF (reference sequence). The CDR3 DNA reads as TGTGCCACCAGCAGAGGTCCAAGGGGGGGCCAAGAGACCCAGTACTTC. Protein product: CATSRGPRGGQETQYF. The complete variable domain, with remaining parts taken from reference TRBV15 and TRBJ2-5, reads DAMVIQNPRYQVTQFGKPVTLSCSQTLNHNVMYWYQQKSSQAPKLLFHYYDKDFNNEADTPDNFQSRRPNTSFCFLDIRSPGLGDTAMYLCATSRGPRGGQETQYFGPGTRLLVL.

The chain carries TRBV27 and TRBJ1-1; D gene unclear. Germline CDR1 and CDR2: MNHEY and SMNVEV (reference sequence). The CDR3 is 15 residues long. V was clipped by 0 bases and J by 4 bases, with 12 bases between them. This chain's CDR3 is CASSLSWTMTTEAFF. DNA for the CDR3: TGTGCCAGCAGTTTATCTTGGACGATGACCACTGAAGCTTTCTTT.

A remark on this clone: Within the sample, other DNA sequences also encode this same CDR3. The chain recombines TRBV27 with TRBJ2-7; D remains ambiguous. The V gene lost 4 bases and the J gene lost 1 base, with 8 bases spanning the gap. CDR3 length equals 13 residues. Looked up from germline, CDR1 is MNHEY and CDR2 is SMNVEV (reference sequence). CDR3 protein: CASSYRGSYEQYF. Written as DNA, the CDR3 is TGTGCCAGCAGTTACAGAGGATCCTACGAGCAGTACTTC.

This clone appeared a few times. The gene calls are TRBV5-4 and TRBJ2-1; no reliable D call. The CDR3 has 15 amino acids. In germline, CDR1 is SGHNT, CDR2 YYREEE (reference sequence). Trimming removed 0 bases at V and 0 bases at J, with 7 bases between. In nucleotides, the CDR3 is TGTGCCAGCAGCTTGGACTATAGCTCCTACAATGAGCAGTTCTTC. This gives the protein CASSLDYSSYNEQFF.

As regards this clone: Other DNA sequences in the sample encode the same CDR3. The V gene is TRBV6-5, the J gene TRBJ2-5, with D hard to call. The length of the CDR3 is 10 residues. V was shortened by 8 bases and J by 3 bases, with 4 bases between the two germline ends. Germline V gene data show CDR1 as MNHEY and CDR2 as SVGAGI. In DNA, the CDR3 is TGTGCCAGCGGGGAAGAGACCCAGTACTTC. This sequence encodes CASGEETQYF.

This clone was observed a handful of times. The chain joins TRBV25-1 to TRBJ1-2, with a weak D call TRBD1 (6 bases). Trimming left V 5 bases short and J 4 bases short, with 14 bases between. There are 14 residues in the CDR3. Germline CDR1 MGHDK, CDR2 SYGVNS. The DNA of the CDR3 is TGTGCCAGCAGTTCCCGGACAGCTCCCTATGGCTACACCTTC. Translating it yields CASSSRTAPYGYTF.

The chain has TRBV25-1 and TRBJ1-2, with D tentatively TRBD1 (5 bases). Germline assignment: CDR1 MGHDK and CDR2 SYGVNS. The CDR3 totals 16 residues. V shed 4 bases and J shed 4 bases, with 19 bases lying between them. CDR3: CASSGDGRRRIYGYTF. DNA for the CDR3: TGTGCCAGCAGTGGGGACGGCCGCCGGAGGATCTATGGCTACACCTTC.

In its sample, this clone was seen a few times. This sequence joins TRBV30 and TRBJ2-3; D ambiguous. Between the trimmed V and J ends, which lost 4 bases and 5 bases, there was a span of 10 bases. The CDR3 runs to 12 residues. Germline loops: CDR1 GTSNPN, CDR2 SVGIG (reference sequence). The CDR3, as DNA: TGTGCCTGGAACTTAGCAGGAGATACGCAGTATTTT. It codes for CAWNLAGDTQYF.

This rearrangement joins TRBV30 to TRBJ2-5, with 8 bases that match TRBD1. Germline V gene sequence: CDR1 GTSNPN, CDR2 SVGIG (reference sequence). This CDR3 is built from 15 residues. Trimming at V came to 0 bases and at J to 7 bases, leaving 10 bases not matched to a gene. The CDR3 nucleotides are TGTGCCTGGAGTGTGCCGGCCAGACAGGGGCTGACCCAGTACTTC. This sequence encodes CAWSVPARQGLTQYF.

The table lists this clone with a count of one. The chain couples TRBV30 to TRBJ1-5; D ambiguous. Deletions cut 0 bases from V and 0 bases from J, with 9 bases between. This CDR3 has 15 residues. In germline, CDR1 is GTSNPN, CDR2 SVGIG (reference sequence). In DNA form, the CDR3 reads TGTGCCTGGAGTGTAGGAGATTATAGCAATCAGCCCCAGCATTTT. It translates to CAWSVGDYSNQPQHF.